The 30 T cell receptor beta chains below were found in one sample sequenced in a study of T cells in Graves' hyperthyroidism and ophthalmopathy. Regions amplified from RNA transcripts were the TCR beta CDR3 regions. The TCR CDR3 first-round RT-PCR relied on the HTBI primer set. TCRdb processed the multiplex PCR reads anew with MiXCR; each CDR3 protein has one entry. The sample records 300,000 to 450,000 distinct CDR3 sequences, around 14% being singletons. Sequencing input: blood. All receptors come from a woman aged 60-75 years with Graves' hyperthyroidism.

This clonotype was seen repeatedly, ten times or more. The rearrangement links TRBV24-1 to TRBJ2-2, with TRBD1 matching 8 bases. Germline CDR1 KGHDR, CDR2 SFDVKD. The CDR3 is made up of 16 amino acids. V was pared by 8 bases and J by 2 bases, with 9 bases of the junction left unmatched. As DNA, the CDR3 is TGTGCCACCACTCCGACCAGGGGGCCCAACACCGGGGAGCTGTTTTTT. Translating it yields CATTPTRGPNTGELFF.

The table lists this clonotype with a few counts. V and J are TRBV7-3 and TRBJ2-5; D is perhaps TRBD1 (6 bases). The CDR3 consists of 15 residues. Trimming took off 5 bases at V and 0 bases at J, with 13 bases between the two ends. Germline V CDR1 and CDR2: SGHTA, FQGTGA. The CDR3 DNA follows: TGTGCCAGCAGCGCCTCCGGACAGTACCAAGAGACCCAGTACTTC. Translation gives CASSASGQYQETQYF. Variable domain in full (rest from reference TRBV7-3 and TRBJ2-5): GAGVSQTPSNKVTEKGKYVELRCDPISGHTALYWYRQSLGQGPEFLIYFQGTGAADDSGLPNDRFFAVRPEGSVSTLKIQRTERGDSAVYLCASSASGQYQETQYFGPGTRLLVL.

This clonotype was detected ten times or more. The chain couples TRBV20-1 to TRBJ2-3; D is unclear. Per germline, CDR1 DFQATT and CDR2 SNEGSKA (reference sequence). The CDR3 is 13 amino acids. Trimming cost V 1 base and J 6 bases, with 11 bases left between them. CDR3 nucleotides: TGCAGTGCTAGAGTTTCGATCGGCGATACGCAGTATTTT. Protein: CSARVSIGDTQYF.

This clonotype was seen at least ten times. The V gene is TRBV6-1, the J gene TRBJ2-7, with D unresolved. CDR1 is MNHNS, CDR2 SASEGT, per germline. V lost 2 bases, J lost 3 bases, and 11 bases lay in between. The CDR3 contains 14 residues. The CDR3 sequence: CASSERLESYEQYF. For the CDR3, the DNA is TGTGCCAGCAGTGAAAGGTTAGAGAGCTACGAGCAGTACTTC.

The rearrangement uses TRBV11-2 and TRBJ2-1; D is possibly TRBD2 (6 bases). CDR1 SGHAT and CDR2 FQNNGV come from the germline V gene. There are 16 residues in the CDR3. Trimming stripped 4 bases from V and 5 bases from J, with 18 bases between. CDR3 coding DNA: TGTGCCAGCAGCTCGCGACTGGGCAGCGGGCACAATGAGCAGTTCTTC. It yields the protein CASSSRLGSGHNEQFF. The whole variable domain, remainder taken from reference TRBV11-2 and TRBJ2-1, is EAGVAQSPRYKIIEKRQSVAFWCNPISGHATLYWYQQILGQGPKLLIQFQNNGVVDDSQLPKDRFSAERLKGVDSTLKIQPAKLEDSAVYLCASSSRLGSGHNEQFFGPGTRLTVL.

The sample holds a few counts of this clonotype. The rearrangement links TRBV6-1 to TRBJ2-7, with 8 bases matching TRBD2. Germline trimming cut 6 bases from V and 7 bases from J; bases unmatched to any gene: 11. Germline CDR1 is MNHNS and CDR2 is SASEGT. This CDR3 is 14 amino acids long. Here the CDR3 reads CASRTRTSLWEQYF. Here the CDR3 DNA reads TGTGCCAGCAGGACACGGACTAGCTTGTGGGAGCAGTACTTC.

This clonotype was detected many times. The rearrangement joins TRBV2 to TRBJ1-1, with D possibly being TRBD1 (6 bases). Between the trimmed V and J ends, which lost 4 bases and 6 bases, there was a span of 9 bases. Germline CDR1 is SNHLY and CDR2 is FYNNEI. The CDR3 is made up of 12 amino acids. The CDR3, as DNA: TGTGCCAGCAGTGGCGGGGGGCCTGAAGCTTTCTTT. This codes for CASSGGGPEAFF.

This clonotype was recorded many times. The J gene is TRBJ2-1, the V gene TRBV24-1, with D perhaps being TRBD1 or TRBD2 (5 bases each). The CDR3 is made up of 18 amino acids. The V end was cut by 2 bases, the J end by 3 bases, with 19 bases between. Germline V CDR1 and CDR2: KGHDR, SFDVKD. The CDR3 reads CATSDSGPSTKSYNEQFF. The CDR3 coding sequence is TGTGCCACCAGTGATTCGGGACCTTCCACTAAAAGCTACAATGAGCAGTTCTTC.

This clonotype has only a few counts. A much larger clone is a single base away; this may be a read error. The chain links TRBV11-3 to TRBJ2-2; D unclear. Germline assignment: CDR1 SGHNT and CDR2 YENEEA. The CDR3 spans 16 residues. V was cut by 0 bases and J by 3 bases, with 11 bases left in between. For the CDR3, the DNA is TGTGCCAGCAGCTTAGATTTGGCGAGAGACACCGGGGAGCTGTTTTTT. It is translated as CASSLDLARDTGELFF.

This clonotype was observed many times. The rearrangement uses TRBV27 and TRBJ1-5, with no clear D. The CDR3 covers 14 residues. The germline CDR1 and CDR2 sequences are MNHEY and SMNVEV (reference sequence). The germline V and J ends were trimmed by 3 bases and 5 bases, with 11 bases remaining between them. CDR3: CASSLLGLDQPQHF. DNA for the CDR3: TGTGCCAGCAGTTTGTTAGGGTTGGATCAGCCCCAGCATTTT.

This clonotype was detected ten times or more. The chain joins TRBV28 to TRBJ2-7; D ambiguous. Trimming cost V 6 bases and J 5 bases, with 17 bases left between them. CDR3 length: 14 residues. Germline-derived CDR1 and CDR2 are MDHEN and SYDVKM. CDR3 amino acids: CASSSGQNSHEQYF. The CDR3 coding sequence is TGTGCCAGCAGCTCGGGCCAGAATAGCCACGAGCAGTACTTC.

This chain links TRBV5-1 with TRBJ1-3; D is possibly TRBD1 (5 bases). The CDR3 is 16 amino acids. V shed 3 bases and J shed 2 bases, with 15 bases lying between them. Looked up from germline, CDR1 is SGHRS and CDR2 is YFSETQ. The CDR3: CASSWGESITGNTIYF. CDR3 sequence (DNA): TGCGCCAGCAGCTGGGGCGAGTCGATAACTGGAAACACCATATATTTT.

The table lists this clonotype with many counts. CDR3 DNA: TGTGCCAGCAGTTTAGGCGGGACAGGGACCCACGAGCAGTACTTC. This codes for CASSLGGTGTHEQYF. V usage is TRBV28 and J usage is TRBJ2-7; the match to TRBD1 covers 9 bases. V shed 2 bases, J shed 5 bases, and the junction held 7 bases outside the gene matches. CDR3 length equals 15 residues. In germline, CDR1 is MDHEN, CDR2 SYDVKM. The full variable domain, rest sourced from reference TRBV28 and TRBJ2-7, is DVKVTQSSRYLVKRTGEKVFLECVQDMDHENMFWYRQDPGLGLRLIYFSYDVKMKEKGDIPEGYSVSREKKERFSLILESASTNQTSMYLCASSLGGTGTHEQYFGPGTRLTVT.

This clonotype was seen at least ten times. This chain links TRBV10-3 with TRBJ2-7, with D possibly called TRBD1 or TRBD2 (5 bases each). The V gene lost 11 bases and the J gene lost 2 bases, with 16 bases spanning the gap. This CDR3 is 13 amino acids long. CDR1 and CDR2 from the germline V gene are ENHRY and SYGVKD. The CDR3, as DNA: TGTGCCGCCCGGGTGGGGGAAGCCTACGAGCAGTACTTC. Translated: CAARVGEAYEQYF.

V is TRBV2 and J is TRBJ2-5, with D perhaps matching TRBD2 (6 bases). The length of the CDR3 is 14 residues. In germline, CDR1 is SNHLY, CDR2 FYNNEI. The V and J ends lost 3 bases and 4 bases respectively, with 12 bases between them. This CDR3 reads CASSEEGELETQYF. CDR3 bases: TGTGCCAGCAGTGAGGAGGGTGAACTAGAGACCCAGTACTTC.

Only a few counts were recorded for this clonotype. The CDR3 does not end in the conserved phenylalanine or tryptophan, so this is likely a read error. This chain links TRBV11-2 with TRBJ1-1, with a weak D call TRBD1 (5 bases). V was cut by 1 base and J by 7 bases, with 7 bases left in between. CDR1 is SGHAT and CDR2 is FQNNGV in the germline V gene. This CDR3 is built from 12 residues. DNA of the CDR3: TGTGCCAGCAGCTTAGTGGACATTGAAGCTTTCCTT. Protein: CASSLVDIEAFL.

The chain's CDR3 is CASSYSQLGGSEQYF. The CDR3 nucleotides are TGTGCCAGCAGTTACTCTCAACTAGGGGGGAGCGAGCAGTACTTC. The chain couples TRBV6-5 to TRBJ2-7; D assignment may be TRBD1 or TRBD2 (6 bases each). The CDR3 has 15 amino acids. The germline gives CDR1 MNHEY, CDR2 SVGAGI. Trimming shortened V by 0 bases and J by 6 bases, and 15 bases separated the two germline ends.

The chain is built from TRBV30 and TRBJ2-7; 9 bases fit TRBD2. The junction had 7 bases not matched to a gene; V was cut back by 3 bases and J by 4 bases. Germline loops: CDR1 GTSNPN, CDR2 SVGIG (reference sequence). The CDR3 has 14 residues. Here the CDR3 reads CAWSGTSSRYEQYF. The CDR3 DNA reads TGTGCCTGGAGCGGGACTAGCTCGAGGTACGAGCAGTACTTC.

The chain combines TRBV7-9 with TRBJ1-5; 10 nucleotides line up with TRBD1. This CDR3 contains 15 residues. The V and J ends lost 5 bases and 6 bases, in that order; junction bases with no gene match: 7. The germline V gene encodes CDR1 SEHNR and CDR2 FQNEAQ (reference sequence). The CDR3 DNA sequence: TGTGCCAGCAGCAAGACAGGGGGCGCGGCTCAGCCCCAGCATTTT. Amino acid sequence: CASSKTGGAAQPQHF.

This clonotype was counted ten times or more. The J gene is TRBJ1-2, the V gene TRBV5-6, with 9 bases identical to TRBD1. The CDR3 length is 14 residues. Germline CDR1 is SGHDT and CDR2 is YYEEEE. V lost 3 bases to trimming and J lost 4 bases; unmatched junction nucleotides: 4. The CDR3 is CASSWDRVGYGYTF. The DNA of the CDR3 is TGTGCCAGCAGCTGGGACAGGGTTGGCTATGGCTACACCTTC.

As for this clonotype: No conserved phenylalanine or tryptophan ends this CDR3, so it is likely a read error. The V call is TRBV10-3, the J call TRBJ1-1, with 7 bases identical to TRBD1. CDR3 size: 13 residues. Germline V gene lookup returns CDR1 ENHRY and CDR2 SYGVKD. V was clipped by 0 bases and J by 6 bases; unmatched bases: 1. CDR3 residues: CAISESGGAEAFL. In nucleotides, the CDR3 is TGTGCCATCAGTGAGTCAGGGGGCGCTGAAGCTTTCCTT.

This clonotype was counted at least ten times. CDR3 bases: TGTGCCAGAACGGGCGACAGCTTACAAGAGACCCAGTACTTC. Translating it yields CARTGDSLQETQYF. The chain carries TRBV2 and TRBJ2-5; tentative D call: TRBD1 (5 bases). The CDR3 totals 14 residues. Trimming took off 9 bases at V and 2 bases at J, with 16 bases between the two ends. Germline V gene lookup returns CDR1 SNHLY and CDR2 FYNNEI.

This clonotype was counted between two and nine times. CDR3 protein: CASTLGGFNEKLFF. CDR3 coding DNA: TGTGCCAGCACCCTGGGGGGGTTTAATGAAAAACTGTTTTTT. This sequence joins TRBV7-2 and TRBJ1-4; tentative D call: TRBD1 (5 bases). This CDR3 has 14 amino acids. Between the trimmed V and J ends, which lost 7 bases and 4 bases, there was a span of 13 bases. CDR1 SGHTA and CDR2 FQGNSA come from the germline V gene.

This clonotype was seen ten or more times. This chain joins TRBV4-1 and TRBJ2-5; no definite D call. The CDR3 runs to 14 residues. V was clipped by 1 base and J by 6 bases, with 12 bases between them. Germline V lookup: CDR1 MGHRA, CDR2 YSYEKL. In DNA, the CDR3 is TGCGCCAGCAGCCAAGCAGACCTTGGGCAGACCCAGTACTTC. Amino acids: CASSQADLGQTQYF.

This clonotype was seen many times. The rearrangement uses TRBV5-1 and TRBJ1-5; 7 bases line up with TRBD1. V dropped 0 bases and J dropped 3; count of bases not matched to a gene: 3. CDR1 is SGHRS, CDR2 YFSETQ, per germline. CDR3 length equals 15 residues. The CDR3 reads CASSLAGQANQPQHF. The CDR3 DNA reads TGCGCCAGCAGCTTGGCCGGACAGGCCAATCAGCCCCAGCATTTT. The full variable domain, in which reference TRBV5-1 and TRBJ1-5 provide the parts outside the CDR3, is KAGVTQTPRYLIKTRGQQVTLSCSPISGHRSVSWYQQTPGQGLQFLFEYFSETQRNKGNFPGRFSGRQFSNSRSEMNVSTLELGDSALYLCASSLAGQANQPQHFGDGTRLSIL.

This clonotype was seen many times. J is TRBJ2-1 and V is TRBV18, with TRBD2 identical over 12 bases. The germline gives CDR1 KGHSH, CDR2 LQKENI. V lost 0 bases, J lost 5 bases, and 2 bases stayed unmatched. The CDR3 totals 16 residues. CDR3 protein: CASSPPGLAGNNEQFF. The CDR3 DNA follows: TGTGCCAGCTCACCACCGGGACTAGCGGGTAACAATGAGCAGTTCTTC.

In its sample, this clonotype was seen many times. The CDR3 is CASDGQGNYEQYF. The CDR3 nucleotides are TGTGCCAGCGACGGCCAGGGGAACTACGAGCAGTACTTC. The J gene is TRBJ2-7, the V gene TRBV2; D perhaps matches TRBD1 (6 bases). Germline-derived CDR1 and CDR2 are SNHLY and FYNNEI. With 8 bases removed from V and 3 bases from J, the gap between germline ends came to 14 bases. The CDR3 runs to 13 residues.

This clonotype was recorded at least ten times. The CDR3 protein is CASSPRGQAGYGYTF. DNA of the CDR3: TGTGCCAGCTCACCGCGCGGACAGGCTGGCTATGGCTACACCTTC. The chain links TRBV18 to TRBJ1-2; 7 bases map to TRBD1. With 3 bases clipped from V and 4 bases from J, the junction kept 8 bases outside the gene matches. CDR3 length equals 15 residues. Germline-derived CDR1 and CDR2 are KGHSH and LQKENI.

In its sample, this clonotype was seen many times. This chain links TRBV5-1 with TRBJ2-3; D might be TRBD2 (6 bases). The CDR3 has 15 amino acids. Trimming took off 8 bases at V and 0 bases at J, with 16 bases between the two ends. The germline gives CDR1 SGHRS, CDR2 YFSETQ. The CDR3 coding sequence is TGCGCCAGGACGTCCGGGGGAGCTAGCACAGATACGCAGTATTTT. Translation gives CARTSGGASTDTQYF. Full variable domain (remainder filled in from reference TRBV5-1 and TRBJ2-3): KAGVTQTPRYLIKTRGQQVTLSCSPISGHRSVSWYQQTPGQGLQFLFEYFSETQRNKGNFPGRFSGRQFSNSRSEMNVSTLELGDSALYLCARTSGGASTDTQYFGPGTRLTVL.

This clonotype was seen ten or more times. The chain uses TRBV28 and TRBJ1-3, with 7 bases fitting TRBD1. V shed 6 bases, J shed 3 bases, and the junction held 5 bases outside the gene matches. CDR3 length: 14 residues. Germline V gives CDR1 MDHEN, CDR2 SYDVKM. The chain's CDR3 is CASRTTGDGNTIYF. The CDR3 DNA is TGTGCCAGCAGGACTACAGGGGATGGAAACACCATATATTTT.